These T cell receptor beta chains were read from a single sample in a study of T cell responses to AZD1222 COVID-19 vaccine. Using immunoSEQ multiplex PCR, the repertoire was profiled, and TCRdb retains in-frame clones only, with some absent. The sample comprises around 100,000 clones, around 88% of which are singletons, and approximately 6.9% rests with the top ten. The sequencing used peripheral blood, collected 28 days after the second AZD1222 dose. The origin of the receptors is an adult who received the AZD1222 COVID-19 vaccine. CDR3s include the opening cysteine and the closing phenylalanine or tryptophan. The order of the fields is D gene, J gene, clone size, V gene, CDR3 protein, CDR3 DNA. The D gene is left open where the match is weak. For some rows the clone size is stated as once, few or many, or as a class when expanded; others skip it.

>-|TRBJ2-3|-|TRBV19
CASSRGQRAVTDTQYF
TGTGCCAGTAGTCGTGGACAGAGAGCTGTCACAGATACGCAGTATTTT
>-|TRBJ1-3|-|TRBV7-2
CASSVTTGNTIYF
TGTGCCAGCAGCGTTACGACTGGAAACACCATATATTTT
>TRBD1|TRBJ1-4|once|TRBV19
CASRTGGAGEKLFF
TGTGCCAGTAGGACAGGGGGCGCGGGCGAAAAACTGTTTTTT
>-|TRBJ2-7|-|TRBV7-2
CASSRDRGANEQYF
TGTGCCAGCAGCAGAGACCGGGGGGCGAACGAGCAGTACTTC
>TRBD1|TRBJ1-2|-|TRBV3-1/TRBV3-2
CASSPGQGNYGYTF
TGTGCCAGCAGTCCGGGACAGGGTAACTATGGCTACACCTTC
>-|TRBJ1-6|-|TRBV5-5
CASSLALDSPLHF
TGTGCCAGCAGCTTGGCCTTGGATTCACCCCTCCACTTT
>-|TRBJ2-1|-|TRBV18
CASSPRAPGANEQFF
TGTGCCAGCTCACCAAGAGCGCCGGGAGCCAATGAGCAGTTCTTC
>TRBD1|TRBJ1-5|-|TRBV19
CASTTGAAFNQPQHF
TGTGCCAGTACCACAGGGGCCGCGTTCAATCAGCCCCAGCATTTT
>-|TRBJ2-7|once|TRBV7-2
CASSLGPNYEQYF
TGTGCCAGCAGCTTAGGCCCCAACTACGAGCAGTACTTC
>-|TRBJ1-2|-|TRBV27
CASSLDGRTNLGYTF
TGTGCCAGCAGTTTGGATGGTCGGACCAATCTCGGCTACACCTTC
>TRBD1|TRBJ1-2|-|TRBV20-1
CSAGQELSYTF
TGCAGTGCGGGACAGGAACTTAGCTACACCTTC
>-|TRBJ1-2|-|TRBV12-3/TRBV12-4
CASSLYFNGYTF
TGTGCCAGCAGTTTATACTTCAATGGCTACACCTTC
>-|TRBJ1-1|few|TRBV6-6
CASSQQGFEAFF
TGTGCCAGCAGTCAACAGGGATTTGAAGCTTTCTTT
>TRBD1|TRBJ1-4|-|TRBV7-6
CASSLGGQGYEKLFF
TGTGCCAGCAGCTTAGGGGGACAGGGATACGAAAAACTGTTTTTT
>-|TRBJ1-2|-|TRBV7-3
CASSPSPAEYGYTF
TGTGCCAGCAGCCCCAGTCCGGCCGAGTATGGCTACACCTTC
>-|TRBJ1-2|-|TRBV5-6
CASSLEGGSYGYTF
TGTGCCAGCAGCTTGGAAGGGGGATCCTATGGCTACACCTTC
>-|TRBJ1-5|medium-sized|TRBV7-2
CASTSDSNQPQHF
TGTGCCAGCACCTCCGATAGCAATCAGCCCCAGCATTTT
>TRBD2|TRBJ2-5|few|TRBV3-1/TRBV3-2
CASSYGLAGNQETQYF
TGTGCCAGCAGCTACGGACTAGCGGGGAACCAAGAGACCCAGTACTTC
>-|TRBJ1-5|-|TRBV10-3
CAISESPEQPQHF
TGTGCCATCAGTGAGTCGCCAGAACAGCCCCAGCATTTT
>-|TRBJ2-7|few|TRBV5-6
CASSLVSRVDEQYF
TGTGCCAGCAGCTTGGTATCCAGGGTGGACGAGCAGTACTTC
>TRBD2|TRBJ2-3|-|TRBV9
CASSVARGGLGTDTQYF
TGTGCCAGCAGCGTAGCTCGGGGGGGGCTGGGCACAGATACGCAGTATTTT
>TRBD1|TRBJ1-4|-|TRBV6-6
CASKGASGEKLFF
TGTGCCAGCAAGGGGGCGTCCGGTGAAAAACTGTTTTTT
>TRBD1|TRBJ1-6|-|TRBV28
CASSPPRDRGSNNSPLHF
TGTGCCAGCAGCCCCCCGAGGGACAGGGGGTCTAATAATTCACCCCTCCACTTT
>-|TRBJ2-5|few|TRBV4-1
CASSRLLGETQYF
TGCGCCAGCAGCCGCCTGCTAGGAGAGACCCAGTACTTC
>TRBD1|TRBJ1-1|-|TRBV19
CASSRTGTEAFF
TGTGCCAGTAGTCGGACAGGCACTGAAGCTTTCTTT
>-|TRBJ1-2|-|TRBV7-2
CASSLHGNYGYTF
TGTGCCAGCAGCTTACACGGTAACTATGGCTACACCTTC
>-|TRBJ1-6|-|TRBV7-2
CASSLGAASSSPLHF
TGTGCCAGCAGCTTAGGTGCGGCTAGCTCCTCACCCCTCCACTTT